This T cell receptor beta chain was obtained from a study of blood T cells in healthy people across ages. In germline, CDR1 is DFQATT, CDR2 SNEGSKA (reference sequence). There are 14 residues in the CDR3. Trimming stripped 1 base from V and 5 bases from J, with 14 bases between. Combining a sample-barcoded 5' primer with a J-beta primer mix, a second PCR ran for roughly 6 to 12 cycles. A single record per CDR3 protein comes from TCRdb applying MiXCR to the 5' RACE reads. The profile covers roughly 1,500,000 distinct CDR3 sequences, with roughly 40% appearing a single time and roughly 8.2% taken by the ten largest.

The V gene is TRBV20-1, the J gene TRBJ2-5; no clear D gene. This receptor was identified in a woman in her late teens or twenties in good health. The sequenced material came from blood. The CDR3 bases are TGCAGTGCTAGAGTTCTACAACAAAGGGAGACCCAGTACTTC. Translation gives CSARVLQQRETQYF.